Described below is a single TCR beta chain sequence and its context. The antigen this receptor binds is unknown. No qualities accompany the bases; no much larger clone lies one base away. Library generation was performed with the immunoSEQ multiplex PCR assay. This is the immuneACCESS table as TCRdb keeps it, with only in-frame sequences that have V and J called. A part of the clones is gone; compared with another copy, unresolved V genes explain less than half, and the rest is unexplained. For this sample the table gives 55,000 to 65,000 clones, of which 92% were detected only once. About 0.9% of the sample rests with the top ten. Reading from cysteine to phenylalanine, the CDR3 counts 17 amino acids. CDR3 DNA only is kept here, 51 bases in frame from base 1. The germline V gene gives CDR1 as LGHNA and CDR2 as YNFKEQ. The germline ends are 18 bases apart after V is trimmed by 0 bases and J by 4 bases.

The data derive from a study of T cell changes during pregnancy in multiple sclerosis (dated by TCRdb to about 2019). About the full investigation: The study examined how the T cell repertoire changed over the course of pregnancy in women with multiple sclerosis.

The receptor was derived from a female donor with multiple sclerosis, enrolled in a pregnancy study. The sample here was peripheral blood, taken in the first trimester of pregnancy. The chain uses TRBV4-2 and TRBJ1-2; the D region possibly corresponds to TRBD1 (5 bases align). The CDR3 protein is CASSQEDKGPWGYGYTF. The DNA reads TGTGCCAGCAGCCAAGAGGACAAGGGGCCGTGGGGCTATGGCTACACCTTC.